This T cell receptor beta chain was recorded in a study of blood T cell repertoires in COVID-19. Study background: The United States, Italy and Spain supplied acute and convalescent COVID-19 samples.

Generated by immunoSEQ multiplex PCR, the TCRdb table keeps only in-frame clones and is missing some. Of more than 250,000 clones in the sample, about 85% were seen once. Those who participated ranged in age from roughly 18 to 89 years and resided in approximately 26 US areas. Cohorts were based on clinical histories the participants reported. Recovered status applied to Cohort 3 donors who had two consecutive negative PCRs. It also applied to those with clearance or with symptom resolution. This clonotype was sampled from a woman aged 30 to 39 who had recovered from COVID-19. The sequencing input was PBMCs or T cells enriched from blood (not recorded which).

CDR3 sequence reads: CASSHRDYYYF. The DNA for the CDR3 is TGTGCCAGCTCACACCGGGACTACTACTACTTC. This chain joins TRBV18 and TRBJ2-5; TRBD2 agrees at 7 bases. The CDR3 runs to 11 residues. Germline lookup yields CDR1 KGHSH and CDR2 LQKENI. V shed 4 bases, J shed 14 bases, and the junction held 7 bases outside the gene matches.